This T cell receptor beta chain was found in a study of blood T cell repertoires in COVID-19. Study-wide context: Donors in the United States, Italy and Spain gave samples during acute or convalescent COVID-19. The analysed material was cDNA or gDNA that came from T cells, B-cell-depleted T cells, or PBMCs.

Germline V CDR1 and CDR2: SGHAT, FQNNGV. The CDR3 totals 14 residues. V shed 2 bases and J 1 base; nucleotides not matched to a gene: 1. In the original workflow: Nucleated cell number was recorded as an estimate derived from reference gene primer amplification. The assay was immunoSEQ multiplex PCR, and TCRdb's table has in-frame clones only and misses some. V, J and clone size derive from that table, while D and trimming were established from the DNA sequence. The sample holds a few hundred thousand clones, 88% seen once. V usage is TRBV11-2 and J usage is TRBJ1-1; 7 nucleotides align to TRBD1. The sequencing input was peripheral blood. The clonotype was recovered from a man aged 60 to 69 who had recovered from COVID-19. In DNA, the CDR3 is TGTGCCAGCAGCTTAAGGGACAGGAACACTGAAGCTTTCTTT. Amino acid sequence: CASSLRDRNTEAFF.